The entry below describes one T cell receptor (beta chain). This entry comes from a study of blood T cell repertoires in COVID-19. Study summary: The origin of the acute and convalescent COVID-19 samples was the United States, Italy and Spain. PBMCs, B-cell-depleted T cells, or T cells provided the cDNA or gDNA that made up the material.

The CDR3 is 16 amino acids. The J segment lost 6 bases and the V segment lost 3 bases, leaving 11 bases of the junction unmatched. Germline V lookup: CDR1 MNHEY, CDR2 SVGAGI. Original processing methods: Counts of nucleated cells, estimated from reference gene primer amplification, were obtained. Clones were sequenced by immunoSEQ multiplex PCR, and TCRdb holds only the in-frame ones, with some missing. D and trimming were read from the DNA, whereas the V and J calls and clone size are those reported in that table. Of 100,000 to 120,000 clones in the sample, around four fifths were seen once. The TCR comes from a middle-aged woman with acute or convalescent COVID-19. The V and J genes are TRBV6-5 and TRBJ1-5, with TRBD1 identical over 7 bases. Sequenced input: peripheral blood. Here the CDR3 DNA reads TGTGCCAGCAGTTATAGCCCCCAGGGGGAAGGTCAGCCCCAGCATTTT. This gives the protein CASSYSPQGEGQPQHF.